This TCR beta chain is from a study of read filtering for tumor transcriptome and immune sequencing. Study-level background: Patients were about 18 male and about 15 female, mean age around 67 years, range about 47 to 85.

This library used around 400 ng RNA and molecular barcoded adaptors spanning alpha/delta and beta/gamma chains. TCRdb re-called the reads through MiXCR, storing one row per CDR3 protein. The sample contains 90,000 to 95,000 distinct CDR3 sequences, roughly 21% of which appear only once. Study-wide findings and caveats: The CD138-negative fraction was mixed bone marrow immune cells, not pure T cells. About 81.9% of IR-seq clonotypes had one read, totaling 3% to 4.5% of reads; RNA-seq: around 77% and 45%. Compared with RNA-seq, IR-seq gave much higher clonotype depth and reliability.

Notes on this clonotype: The antigen is not known. A far larger clone is one base from this, pointing to a likely read error.

The CDR3 is 16 amino acids. From germline, CDR1 is SGDLS and CDR2 YYNGEE. The clonotype originates from a donor older than 35 with multiple myeloma. The sample consisted of a population of CD138-negative cells sorted from bone marrow. The chain couples TRBV9 to TRBJ2-5; D assignment may be TRBD1 or TRBD2 (5 bases each). The DNA end is more similar to TRBJ2-1, so the J call may be wrong. The CDR3 region is CASSVGGNSGHNEQFF. In DNA form, the CDR3 reads TGTGCCAGCAGCGTTGGGGGAAACTCAGGCCACAATGAGCAGTTCTTC.